This section outlines one T cell receptor beta chain sequence together with its context. These data belong to a study of T cell changes during pregnancy in multiple sclerosis. Using immunoSEQ multiplex PCR, the repertoire was profiled, and TCRdb retains in-frame clones only, with some absent. The table records just under 65,000 clones, around 97% of them present only once. The CDR3 length is 13 residues. Trimming took off 6 bases at V and 0 bases at J, with 9 bases between the two ends. Germline lookup yields CDR1 MNHNS and CDR2 SASEGT. The V call is TRBV6-1, the J call TRBJ2-7; D is ambiguous. Sequences were derived from CD8+ T cells from peripheral blood mononuclear cells, sampled after pregnancy. The source of this sequence is a female donor with multiple sclerosis, enrolled in a pregnancy study. The CDR3 DNA reads TGTGCCAGCAGACGTGAGAGCTCCTACGAGCAGTACTTC. This gives the protein CASRRESSYEQYF.